Following are 12 T cell receptor beta chains from one sample sequenced in a study of blood T cell repertoires in COVID-19. Sequenced by immunoSEQ multiplex PCR; TCRdb stores in-frame clones only, minus some. The sample includes 250,000 to 300,000 clones, about 88% of them seen just once. Sequencing was performed on peripheral blood. These receptors were taken from a man younger than 30 with active or convalescent COVID-19.

The genes are TRBV9 and TRBJ2-1; D perhaps matches TRBD2 (7 bases). Germline lookup yields CDR1 SGDLS and CDR2 YYNGEE. The CDR3 has 16 amino acids. V lost 4 bases and J lost 7, with 21 bases in between. The CDR3, as DNA: TGTGCCAGCAGCCTTGAGGTGAGGGGGGGCCGGAATGAGCAGTTCTTC. This gives the protein CASSLEVRGGRNEQFF.

The V and J genes are TRBV15 and TRBJ1-4, with D uncertain. The CDR3 spans 14 residues. Trimming pared 5 bases from V and 3 bases from J, leaving 10 bases between. Per the germline V gene, CDR1 is LNHNV and CDR2 is YYDKDF (reference sequence). The DNA for the CDR3 is TGTGCCACCAGCCGGAGTTGGGCTAATGAAAAACTGTTTTTT. The encoded protein is CATSRSWANEKLFF.

The gene calls are TRBV3-1 (or the pseudogene TRBV3-2) and TRBJ1-1; the D is unclear. From germline, CDR1 is LGHDT and CDR2 YNNKEL (reference sequence). The CDR3 runs to 13 residues. The V end lost 6 bases, the J end lost 2 bases, and 10 bases lay between the germline ends. The CDR3 region has the DNA TGTGCCAGCAGGGAGGGTACAAACACTGAAGCTTTCTTT. This codes for CASREGTNTEAFF.

The chain links TRBV10-3 to TRBJ1-1, with D tentatively TRBD1 (5 bases). The V gene lost 7 bases and the J gene lost 4 bases, with 13 bases spanning the gap. There are 13 residues in the CDR3. Germline V lookup: CDR1 ENHRY, CDR2 SYGVKD. Written as DNA, the CDR3 is TGTGCCATCAATTCTCAGGGTGGCACTGAAGCTTTCTTT. This encodes CAINSQGGTEAFF.

The chain carries TRBV28 and TRBJ2-3; 10 bases fit TRBD2. Germline V gene sequence: CDR1 MDHEN, CDR2 SYDVKM. CDR3 length equals 15 residues. V trimming: 5 bases; J trimming: 1 base; junction bases outside the gene matches: 3. The DNA for the CDR3 is TGTGCCAGCAGTGTAACTAGCGGGGGCACAGATACGCAGTATTTT. Protein sequence: CASSVTSGGTDTQYF.

Details on this clone: A read error may produce the germline difference seen at one junction end. V usage is TRBV7-2 and J usage is TRBJ1-1; TRBD1 might be the D (6 bases). The CDR3 sequence is 14 residues long. The germline gives CDR1 SGHTA, CDR2 FQGNSA. The CDR3 region has the DNA TGTGCCAGCAGCTTAGCGCAGGGGTCGGGCCCAAGAGCTTTT. The encoded protein is CASSLAQGSGPRAF.

The chain links TRBV11-1 to TRBJ1-2; D not certain. Germline-derived CDR1 and CDR2 are SGHAT and FQDESV (reference sequence). With 2 bases removed from V and 5 bases from J, the gap between germline ends came to 6 bases. There are 12 residues in the CDR3. CDR3 sequence: CASSLPGYGYTF. As DNA, the CDR3 is TGTGCCAGCAGCTTACCAGGTTATGGCTACACCTTC.

The chain carries TRBV24-1 and TRBJ2-2, with D unresolved. This CDR3 spans 16 amino acids. In germline, CDR1 is KGHDR, CDR2 SFDVKD. V was pared by 0 bases and J by 0 bases, with 7 bases between. CDR3 loop: CATSDLRSPNTGELFF. The CDR3 DNA reads TGTGCCACCAGTGATTTGAGGAGTCCGAACACCGGGGAGCTGTTTTTT.

In this sample, this clone turned up once. The rearrangement uses TRBV9 and TRBJ1-1, with TRBD1 as a possible D gene (5 bases). Per germline, CDR1 SGDLS and CDR2 YYNGEE. The CDR3 has 17 residues. V was clipped by 2 bases and J by 4 bases, with 21 bases between them. The CDR3, as DNA: TGTGCCAGCAGCGTCTTAGACGTGGGGGGTCGTAGCACTGAAGCTTTCTTT. Its protein is CASSVLDVGGRSTEAFF.

In its sample, this clone was seen once. The chain recombines TRBV4-2 with TRBJ2-1; 8 positions agree with TRBD1. The CDR3 loop spans 15 amino acids. Germline lookup yields CDR1 LGHNA and CDR2 YNFKEQ. V was pared by 4 bases and J by 9 bases, with 11 bases of the junction left unmatched. This CDR3 reads CASSRSGQVSAEQFF. As DNA, the CDR3 is TGTGCCAGCAGCCGCTCGGGACAGGTGAGTGCTGAGCAGTTCTTC.

This chain uses TRBV7-7 with TRBJ2-3; 9 bases are a match to TRBD2. Per germline, CDR1 SSHAT and CDR2 FNYEAQ (reference sequence). The length of the CDR3 is 16 residues. V gave up 1 base and J gave up 1 base; unmatched junction bases: 3. This CDR3 is CASSLGAGGGTDTQYF. The DNA for the CDR3 is TGTGCCAGCAGCTTAGGAGCGGGGGGCGGCACAGATACGCAGTATTTT.

CDR3 sequence (DNA): TGTGCCTGGATCCCCGCGGCCGGCGGGGGGGCGGCCGGGGAGCTGTTTTTT. This translates into CAWIPAAGGGAAGELFF. The rearrangement links TRBV30 to TRBJ2-2; 9 nucleotides agree with TRBD2. The CDR3 is made up of 17 amino acids. The V gene end was trimmed by 4 bases and the J gene end by 6 bases; junction bases not matched to a gene: 15. Germline CDR1 reads GTSNPN; CDR2 reads SVGIG (reference sequence).